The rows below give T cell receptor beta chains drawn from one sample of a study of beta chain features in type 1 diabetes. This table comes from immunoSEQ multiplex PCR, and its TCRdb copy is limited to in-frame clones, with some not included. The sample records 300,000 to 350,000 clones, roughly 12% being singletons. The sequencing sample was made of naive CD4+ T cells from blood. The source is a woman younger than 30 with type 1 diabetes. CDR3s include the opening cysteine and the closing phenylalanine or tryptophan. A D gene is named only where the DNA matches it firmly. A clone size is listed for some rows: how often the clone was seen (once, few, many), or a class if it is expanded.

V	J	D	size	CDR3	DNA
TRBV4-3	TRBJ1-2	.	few	CASSQAPGDDYGYTF	TGCGCCAGCAGCCAGGCCCCAGGGGACGACTATGGCTACACCTTC
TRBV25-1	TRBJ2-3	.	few	CASSEVRGSIDTQYF	TGTGCCAGCAGTGAGGTCCGGGGGAGCATAGATACGCAGTATTTT
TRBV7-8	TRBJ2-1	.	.	CASSLSPAWEQFF	TGTGCCAGCAGCTTGTCGCCTGCGTGGGAGCAGTTCTTC
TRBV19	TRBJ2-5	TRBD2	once	CASSIAGGPLETQYF	TGTGCCAGTAGTATAGCGGGAGGGCCATTAGAGACCCAGTACTTC
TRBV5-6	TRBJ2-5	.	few	CASSLNIRSQETQYF	TGTGCCAGCAGCTTGAACATCAGGTCCCAAGAGACCCAGTACTTC
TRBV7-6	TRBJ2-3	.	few	CASSGAFTLTDTQYF	TGTGCCAGCAGCGGAGCCTTCACACTCACAGATACGCAGTATTTT
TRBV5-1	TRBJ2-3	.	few	CASTPMTGLTDTQYF	TGCGCCAGCACCCCTATGACAGGACTGACAGATACGCAGTATTTT
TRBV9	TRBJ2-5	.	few	CASSVDGGLKETQYF	TGTGCCAGCAGCGTAGACGGCGGACTAAAAGAGACCCAGTACTTC
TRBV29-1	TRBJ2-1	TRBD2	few	CSVESRLAGRQFF	TGCAGCGTTGAAAGTCGACTAGCGGGGCGGCAGTTCTTC
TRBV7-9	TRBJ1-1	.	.	CASSLRGGGTEAFF	TGTGCCAGCAGCTTACGGGGCGGGGGGACTGAAGCTTTCTTT
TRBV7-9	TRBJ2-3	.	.	CASSITPDTQYF	TGTGCCAGCAGCATTACTCCAGATACGCAGTATTTT
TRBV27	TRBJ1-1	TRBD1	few	CASNRQGAAEAFF	TGTGCCAGCAATCGACAGGGCGCGGCTGAAGCTTTCTTT
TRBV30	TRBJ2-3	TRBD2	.	CAWKLAGATDTQYF	TGTGCCTGGAAGCTAGCGGGAGCCACAGATACGCAGTATTTT
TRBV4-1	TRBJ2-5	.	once	CASSPSNRGTLKETQYF	TGCGCCAGCAGCCCAAGTAACCGCGGGACTTTGAAAGAGACCCAGTACTTC
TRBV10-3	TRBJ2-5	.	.	CAISEGRRETQYF	TGTGCCATCAGTGAGGGGAGGAGGGAGACCCAGTACTTC
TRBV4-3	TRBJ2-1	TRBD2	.	CASSQSSGSSYNEQFF	TGCGCCAGCAGCCAGTCTAGCGGGAGTTCCTACAATGAGCAGTTCTTC
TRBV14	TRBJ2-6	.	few	CASSLKGLYGNSGANVLTF	TGTGCCAGCAGCCTAAAGGGTTTGTACGGGAACTCCGGGGCCAACGTCCTGACTTTC
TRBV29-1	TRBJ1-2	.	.	CSVAGRNYGYTF	TGCAGCGTAGCGGGACGGAACTATGGCTACACCTTC
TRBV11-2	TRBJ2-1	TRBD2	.	CASSAMSGTSGRLYNEQFF	TGTGCCAGCAGCGCAATGTCCGGGACTAGCGGGAGGTTATACAATGAGCAGTTCTTC
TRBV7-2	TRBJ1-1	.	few	CASSLGQRPTEAFF	TGTGCCAGCAGCTTAGGACAACGGCCGACCGAAGCTTTCTTT
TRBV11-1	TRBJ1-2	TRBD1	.	CASSPRQGYYGYTF	TGTGCCAGCAGCCCGCGACAGGGGTACTATGGCTACACCTTC
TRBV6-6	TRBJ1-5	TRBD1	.	CASSYPGQGSNQPQHF	TGTGCCAGCAGTTACCCGGGACAGGGGAGCAATCAGCCCCAGCATTTT
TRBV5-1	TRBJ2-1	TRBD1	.	CASSLGGTAYNEQFF	TGCGCCAGCAGCTTGGGTGGGACAGCCTACAATGAGCAGTTCTTC
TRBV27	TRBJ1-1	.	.	CASSPRVGVDTEAFF	TGTGCCAGCAGTCCACGTGTGGGAGTGGACACTGAAGCTTTCTTT
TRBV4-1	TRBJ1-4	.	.	CASSQALFEKLFF	TGCGCCAGCAGCCAAGCTCTATTTGAAAAACTGTTTTTT
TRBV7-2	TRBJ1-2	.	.	CASSLEPRLTNYGYTF	TGTGCCAGCAGCTTAGAGCCGCGCCTCACTAACTATGGCTACACCTTC
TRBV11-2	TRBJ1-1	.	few	CASSTSTGTEAFF	TGTGCCAGCAGCACCTCGACCGGGACAGAAGCTTTCTTT